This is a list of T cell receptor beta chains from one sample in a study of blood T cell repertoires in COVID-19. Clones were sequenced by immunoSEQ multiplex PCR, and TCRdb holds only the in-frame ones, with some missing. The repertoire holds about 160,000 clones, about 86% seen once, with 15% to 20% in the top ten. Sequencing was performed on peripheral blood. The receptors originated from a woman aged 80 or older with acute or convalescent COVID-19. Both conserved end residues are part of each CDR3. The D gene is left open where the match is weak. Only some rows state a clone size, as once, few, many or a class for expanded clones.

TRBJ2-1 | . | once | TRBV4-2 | CASSQVENEQFF | TGTGCCAGCAGCCAAGTCGAGAATGAGCAGTTCTTC
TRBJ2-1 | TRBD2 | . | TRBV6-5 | CASSTLAEYYNEQFF | TGTGCCAGCAGTACACTAGCGGAGTACTACAATGAGCAGTTCTTC
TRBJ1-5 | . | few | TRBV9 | CASSENPDTYQPQHF | TGTGCCAGCAGCGAGAATCCGGACACTTATCAGCCCCAGCATTTT
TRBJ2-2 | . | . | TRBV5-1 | CASSFGQYTGELFF | TGCGCCAGCAGCTTCGGACAGTACACCGGGGAGCTGTTTTTT
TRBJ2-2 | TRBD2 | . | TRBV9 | CASSVGAAGVTGELFF | TGTGCCAGCAGCGTCGGAGCAGCGGGGGTTACCGGGGAGCTGTTTTTT
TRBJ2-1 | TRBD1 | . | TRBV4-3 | CASSQGTGGREQFF | TGCGCCAGCAGCCAAGGCACAGGGGGCCGTGAGCAGTTCTTC
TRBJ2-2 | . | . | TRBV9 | CASRPSAGELFF | TGTGCCAGCAGACCTAGCGCCGGGGAGCTGTTTTTT
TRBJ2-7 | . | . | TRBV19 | CASAQGTSAYEQYF | TGTGCCAGTGCCCAGGGGACATCGGCCTACGAGCAGTACTTC
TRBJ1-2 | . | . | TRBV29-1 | CSVTEYGYTF | TGCAGCGTGACAGAGTATGGCTACACCTTC
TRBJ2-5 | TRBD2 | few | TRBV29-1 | CSVEDPITAGIQETQYF | TGCAGCGTTGAAGATCCTATCACAGCGGGAATACAAGAGACCCAGTACTTC
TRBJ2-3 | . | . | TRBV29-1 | CSSQGIGTDTQYF | TGCAGCTCCCAGGGGATTGGGACAGATACGCAGTATTTT
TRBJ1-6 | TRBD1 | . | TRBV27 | CASAHRDRVVSPLHF | TGTGCCAGCGCACACCGGGACAGGGTCGTTTCACCCCTCCACTTT
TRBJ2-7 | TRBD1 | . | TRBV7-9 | CASSVGQRYEQYF | TGTGCCAGCAGCGTGGGACAGCGCTACGAGCAGTACTTC
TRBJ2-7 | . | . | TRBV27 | CASSLGAGITYEQYF | TGTGCCAGCAGTTTAGGGGCAGGGATAACCTACGAGCAGTACTTC
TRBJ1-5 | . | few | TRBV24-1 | CATSESTTGIHRPQHF | TGTGCCACCAGTGAAAGCACCACAGGGATTCATCGGCCCCAGCATTTT
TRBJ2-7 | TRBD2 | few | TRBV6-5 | CASSGLAGVLEQYF | TGTGCCAGCAGCGGACTAGCGGGAGTTCTCGAGCAGTACTTC
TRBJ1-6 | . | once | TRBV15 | CATSPNNSPLHF | TGTGCCACCAGCCCCAATAATTCACCCCTCCACTTT
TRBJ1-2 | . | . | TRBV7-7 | CASSLEQVDYGYTF | TGTGCTAGCAGCTTAGAACAGGTCGACTATGGCTACACCTTC
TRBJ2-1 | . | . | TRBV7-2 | CASSSGLYNEQFF | TGTGCCAGCAGCTCTGGACTGTACAATGAGCAGTTCTTC
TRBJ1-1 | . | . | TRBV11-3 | CASSLIGSREAFF | TGTGCCAGCAGCTTAATCGGGTCCCGGGAAGCTTTCTTT
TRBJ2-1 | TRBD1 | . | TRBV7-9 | CASSLNRRGQGSNEQFF | TGTGCCAGCAGCTTAAATCGGAGGGGACAGGGGTCCAATGAGCAGTTCTTC
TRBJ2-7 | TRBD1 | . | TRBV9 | CASSVAPTDRDEQYF | TGTGCCAGCAGCGTAGCCCCGACCGACAGGGACGAGCAGTACTTC
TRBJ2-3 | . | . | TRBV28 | CASSQPAGGTDTQYF | TGTGCCAGCAGCCAACCGGCGGGTGGGACAGATACGCAGTATTTT
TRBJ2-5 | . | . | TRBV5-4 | CASSPDRLDQETQYF | TGTGCCAGCAGCCCTGACAGGCTCGACCAAGAGACCCAGTACTTC
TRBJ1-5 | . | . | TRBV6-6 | CASSYPGEGLNQPQHF | TGTGCCAGCAGTTACCCCGGGGAGGGGTTAAATCAGCCCCAGCATTTT
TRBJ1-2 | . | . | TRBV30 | CAWSVNRDHGYTF | TGTGCCTGGAGTGTAAACAGGGACCATGGCTACACCTTC
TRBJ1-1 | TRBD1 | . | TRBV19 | CASSLNRGGNTEAFF | TGTGCCAGTAGTTTGAACAGGGGGGGAAACACTGAAGCTTTCTTT
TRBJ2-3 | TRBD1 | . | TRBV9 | CASSAPRTGGADTQYF | TGTGCCAGCAGCGCCCCTCGGACAGGGGGGGCAGATACGCAGTATTTT
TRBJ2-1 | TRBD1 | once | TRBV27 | CASSPRTGAISSYNEQFF | TGTGCCAGCAGTCCGCGGACAGGGGCGATTTCGTCCTACAATGAGCAGTTCTTC
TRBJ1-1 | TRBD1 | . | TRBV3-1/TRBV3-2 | CASSPQPDRGNTEAFF | TGTGCCAGCAGCCCCCAACCCGACAGGGGGAACACTGAAGCTTTCTTT
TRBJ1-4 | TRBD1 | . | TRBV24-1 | CATPGRRHRGRRDEKLFF | TGTGCCACCCCCGGTCGCCGGCACAGGGGGCGGAGGGATGAAAAACTGTTTTTT
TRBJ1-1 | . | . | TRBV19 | CASRDPGPVAGAFF | TGTGCCAGTAGGGATCCCGGGCCCGTGGCGGGAGCTTTCTTT
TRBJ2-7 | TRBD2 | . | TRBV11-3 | CASSFSSGSSYEQYF | TGTGCCAGCAGCTTCTCTAGCGGGAGCTCCTACGAGCAGTACTTC
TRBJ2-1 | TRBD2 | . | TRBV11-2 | CASSRRAGAHNEQFF | TGTGCCAGCAGTCGGAGAGCGGGGGCACACAATGAGCAGTTCTTC
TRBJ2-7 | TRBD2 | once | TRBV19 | CASSIRDYSYEQYF | TGTGCCAGTAGTATCCGGGACTACTCCTACGAGCAGTACTTC
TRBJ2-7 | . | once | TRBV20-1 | CSASSGSSYEQYF | TGCAGTGCTAGTTCGGGGAGTTCCTACGAGCAGTACTTC